This T cell receptor beta chain was sequenced for a study of radiation and T cells in renal cell carcinoma. Overall study context: Nephrectomy followed 15 Gy stereotactic body radiation by 4 weeks.

With regard to this clone: What it recognizes is unknown.

The germline CDR1 and CDR2 sequences are LGHNA and YSLEER. This CDR3 has 14 amino acids. V shed 0 bases and J shed 7 bases, with 10 bases lying between them. Sequencing used immunoSEQ multiplex PCR; TCRdb keeps in-frame clones, though not all of them. The table records roughly 100,000 clones, 86% of them present only once. Whole-study findings and limits: In blood, top tumor clones expanded by 2 weeks, shrinking by 4.

The time point was: baseline pretreatment blood. Treatment: 15 Gy SBRT to primary tumor, nephrectomy 4 weeks later. This TCR was sampled from a man between 50 and 59 years old with renal cell carcinoma. The input for sequencing was blood, taken from a patient whose treatment included radiotherapy and nephrectomy. The V and J genes are TRBV4-3 and TRBJ1-5; tentative D call: TRBD1 (5 bases). CDR3 residues: CASSQETGVQPQHF. CDR3 DNA sequence: TGCGCCAGCAGCCAAGAAACGGGGGTACAGCCCCAGCATTTT.